The 15 T cell receptor beta chains reported below all come from one sample, sequenced in a study of OX40 agonist ivuxolimab in advanced cancers. The repertoire was sequenced with immunoSEQ multiplex PCR; TCRdb's copy has only in-frame clones and lacks some. The sample holds approximately 100,000 clones, about 92% seen once. Sequenced here: CD4+ or CD8+ T cells sorted from blood, sampled in a trial of the OX40 agonist ivuxolimab. The source is an adult with an advanced solid tumor such as melanoma, head and neck, liver or kidney cancer.

This chain uses TRBV7-8 with TRBJ1-5; 9 positions agree with TRBD1. The CDR3 runs to 15 residues. With 4 bases clipped from V and 2 bases from J, the junction kept 3 bases outside the gene matches. The germline V gene has CDR1 SGHVS and CDR2 FQNEAQ. The CDR3: CASSSWTGGNQPQHF. The CDR3 nucleotides read TGTGCCAGCAGCTCCTGGACAGGGGGCAATCAGCCCCAGCATTTT.

This chain uses TRBV10-3 with TRBJ2-2; TRBD2 matches at 10 bases. Germline CDR1 reads ENHRY; CDR2 reads SYGVKD. The J segment lost 5 bases and the V segment lost 8 bases, leaving 5 bases of the junction unmatched. The CDR3 has 14 residues. CDR3 loop: CAIGAGGPTGELFF. The DNA for the CDR3 is TGTGCCATCGGAGCGGGAGGGCCTACCGGGGAGCTGTTTTTT.

The gene calls are TRBV4-3 and TRBJ1-6; tentative D call: TRBD1 (6 bases). The germline V gene has CDR1 LGHNA and CDR2 YSLEER. The CDR3 runs 14 residues. The V gene lost 2 bases and the J gene lost 9 bases, with 11 bases spanning the gap. The CDR3 region has the DNA TGCGCCAGCAGCCAAAGGACAGCGAGTTCACCCCTCCACTTT. Translation: CASSQRTASSPLHF.

The chain uses TRBV21-1 and TRBJ2-7; TRBD1 is taken as the D call from the table, unchecked against the DNA. TRBV21-1 is a pseudogene segment. The CDR3 runs 14 residues. The CDR3 nucleotides are TGTGCCAGCAGCAAAGAAGGACAGGGCTACGAGCAGTACTTC. The encoded protein is CASSKEGQGYEQYF.

This sequence joins TRBV15 and TRBJ2-5; no clear D gene. CDR1 LNHNV and CDR2 YYDKDF come from the germline V gene (reference sequence). V was pared by 3 bases and J by 1 base, with 9 bases between. This CDR3 is 14 amino acids long. The CDR3 bases are TGTGCCACCAGCAGGAAATCGCTCCAAGAGACCCAGTACTTC. This gives the protein CATSRKSLQETQYF.

CDR3: CASPRRQPNTEAFF. DNA of the CDR3: TGTGCCAGCCCCCGTCGACAGCCGAACACTGAAGCTTTCTTT. This sequence joins TRBV21-1 and TRBJ1-1; no check of the table's D call, TRBD1, against the DNA was made. TRBV21-1 is recorded as a pseudogene. The CDR3 has 14 amino acids.

This clone occurred a few times. The chain links TRBV2 to TRBJ1-1; tentatively, D is TRBD1 (5 bases). The CDR3 spans 14 residues. V dropped 3 bases and J dropped 0 bases, with 8 bases sitting between them. Germline V lookup: CDR1 SNHLY, CDR2 FYNNEI. The CDR3 is CASSDRGVNTEAFF. CDR3 DNA sequence: TGTGCCAGCAGTGATAGGGGTGTGAACACTGAAGCTTTCTTT.

V usage is TRBV29-1 and J usage is TRBJ1-1; D unclear. Trimming stripped 4 bases from V and 1 base from J, with 7 bases between. Germline CDR1 and CDR2: SQVTM and ANQGSEA. The CDR3 is 12 amino acids. Here the CDR3 reads CSVGQPNTEAFF. The CDR3 DNA sequence: TGCAGCGTTGGGCAGCCGAACACTGAAGCTTTCTTT. The whole variable domain, remainder taken from reference TRBV29-1 and TRBJ1-1, is SAVISQKPSRDICQRGTSLTIQCQVDSQVTMMFWYRQQPGQSLTLIATANQGSEATYESGFVIDKFPISRPNLTFSTLTVSNMSPEDSSIYLCSVGQPNTEAFFGQGTRLTVV.

The chain employs TRBV29-1 and TRBJ2-2; TRBD2 matches 8 bases. This CDR3 is built from 17 residues. Germline CDR1 reads SQVTM; CDR2 reads ANQGSEA. V was pared by 1 base and J by 2 bases, with 9 bases of the junction left unmatched. The CDR3: CSVEASLTSENTGELFF. In nucleotides, the CDR3 is TGCAGCGTTGAAGCATCCCTGACTAGCGAAAACACCGGGGAGCTGTTTTTT.

The chain carries TRBV5-1 and TRBJ2-1, with 13 nucleotides matching TRBD2. In germline, CDR1 is SGHRS, CDR2 YFSETQ. V was clipped by 6 bases and J by 9 bases; unmatched bases: 18. The CDR3 spans 18 residues. The DNA of the CDR3 is TGCGCCAGCAACCCAAAAAGGGGACTAGCGGGATTGATTGGTGAGCAGTTCTTC. Its protein product is CASNPKRGLAGLIGEQFF.

This rearrangement joins TRBV28 to TRBJ1-2; no clear D. The CDR3 is 18 residues long. Trimming shortened V by 3 bases and J by 4 bases, and 24 bases separated the two germline ends. From germline, CDR1 is MDHEN and CDR2 SYDVKM. In nucleotides, the CDR3 is TGTGCCAGCAGTTTTATCCCTTTTACCCACACATCAACCTATGGCTACACCTTC. Amino acid sequence: CASSFIPFTHTSTYGYTF.

This clone appeared a single time. V gene TRBV21-1 combines with J gene TRBJ1-5. TRBV21-1 is a known pseudogene. The CDR3 spans 17 residues. The CDR3, as DNA: TGTGCCAGCAGCAAAGGTGGGAGACGGGGAGAAAATCAGCCCCAGCATTTT. It specifies CASSKGGRRGENQPQHF.

For this clone: One end of the junction is discordant with germline, which a read error may explain. The chain recombines TRBV7-2 with TRBJ2-2; D is perhaps TRBD2 (5 bases). The CDR3 loop spans 13 amino acids. The germline CDR1 and CDR2 sequences are SGHTA and FQGNSA. CDR3 region: CASSKRNPGELFF. The CDR3 coding sequence is TGTGCCAGCAGCAAGCGGAACCCCGGGGAGCTGTTTTTT.

V is TRBV28 and J is TRBJ2-7; TRBD2 might be the D (5 bases). The germline V gene has CDR1 MDHEN and CDR2 SYDVKM. V was pared by 2 bases and J by 4 bases, with 18 bases between. This CDR3 region has 16 residues. The CDR3 loop is CASSLPLAGGGYEQYF. The CDR3 DNA is TGTGCCAGCAGTTTACCGCTGGCGGGCGGTGGGTACGAGCAGTACTTC.

The gene calls are TRBV19 and TRBJ2-1; no reliable D call. The CDR3 covers 11 residues. Germline V gene lookup returns CDR1 LNHDA and CDR2 SQIVND (reference sequence). V lost 5 bases and J 6 bases, leaving 5 bases between the germline ends. The CDR3 nucleotides are TGTGCCAGTAGTGACATCAATGAGCAGTTCTTC. It codes for CASSDINEQFF. The whole variable domain, remainder taken from reference TRBV19 and TRBJ2-1, is DGGITQSPKYLFRKEGQNVTLSCEQNLNHDAMYWYRQDPGQGLRLIYYSQIVNDFQKGDIAEGYSVSREKKESFPLTVTSAQKNPTAFYLCASSDINEQFFGPGTRLTVL.